The source of this T cell receptor beta chain is a study of PD-1 blockade in classical Hodgkin lymphoma. General study points: Diversity similar to that of newly diagnosed patients was seen at baseline in complete responders. The study reported lower baseline TCR diversity in newly diagnosed patients than in healthy donors.

The trim removed 4 bases at V and 8 bases at J, leaving 19 bases unmatched. The CDR3 spans 19 residues. CDR1 and CDR2 (germline): SGDLS, YYNGEE. TCRdb's copy holds only in-frame clones and misses some; the assay was immunoSEQ multiplex PCR. There are approximately 89,000 clones in the sample; 80% to 85% occur only once, and 12% lies in the top ten. Relapses following autologous stem cell transplantation were seen in all patients, with brentuximab vedotin exposure varying. Of note for this clone: The target antigen is unknown.

This sample comprised peripheral blood mononuclear cells (PBMCs), obtained at baseline. The V and J genes are TRBV9 and TRBJ2-2; 11 nucleotides agree with TRBD2. This sequence was found in a human donor with classical Hodgkin lymphoma. The CDR3 region has the DNA TGTGCCAGCAGCCCACGACTAGCGGGACCTGCTTTGAGTGCTGGGGAGCTGTTTTTT. Translating gives CASSPRLAGPALSAGELFF.